These T cell receptor beta chains were read from a single sample in a study of blood T cell repertoires in COVID-19. Sequenced by immunoSEQ multiplex PCR; TCRdb stores in-frame clones only, minus some. This sample carries approximately 500,000 clones, around 90% of them seen once, and the ten largest clones take roughly 7.4%. The sample taken for sequencing was peripheral blood. These receptors came from a woman aged 45-59 years with COVID-19, enrolled during active disease. CDR3s include the opening cysteine and the closing phenylalanine or tryptophan. Fields, in order: CDR3 DNA, CDR3 protein, D gene, J gene, clone size, V gene. A D gene is named only where the DNA matches it firmly. Some rows mark clone size as missing; the rest say once, few, many or name a class of expanded clone.

cdr3_nt: TGTGCCAGCAGTGTAGCTGCACTAGCGGTTAATGAGCAGTTCTTC
cdr3_aa: CASSVAALAVNEQFF
d_call: TRBD2
j_call: TRBJ2-1
clone_size: NA
v_call: TRBV9

cdr3_nt: TGTGCCAGCAGCCCCGCAACGGAGTGGCAGTACTTC
cdr3_aa: CASSPATEWQYF
d_call: NA
j_call: TRBJ2-7
clone_size: NA
v_call: TRBV11-1

cdr3_nt: TGTGCCAGCAGCCAAGATCAGGGGGCCGGGGATACGCAGTATTTT
cdr3_aa: CASSQDQGAGDTQYF
d_call: TRBD1
j_call: TRBJ2-3
clone_size: NA
v_call: TRBV3-1/TRBV3-2

cdr3_nt: TGTGCCAGCAGCAAGGGACTAGCGGGGAGCCCAGATACGCAGTATTTT
cdr3_aa: CASSKGLAGSPDTQYF
d_call: NA
j_call: TRBJ2-3
clone_size: NA
v_call: TRBV21-1

cdr3_nt: TGTGCCTGGAGTAAACGGGGTCGGAACACTGAAGCTTTCTTT
cdr3_aa: CAWSKRGRNTEAFF
d_call: NA
j_call: TRBJ1-1
clone_size: NA
v_call: TRBV30

cdr3_nt: TGTGCCAGTAGTACGCTCGGGACAGTAGCTAACTATGGCTACACCTTC
cdr3_aa: CASSTLGTVANYGYTF
d_call: TRBD1
j_call: TRBJ1-2
clone_size: NA
v_call: TRBV19

cdr3_nt: TGTGCCAGCAGGCCAACAGGGTCGATTTCGGATGGCTACACCTTC
cdr3_aa: CASRPTGSISDGYTF
d_call: NA
j_call: TRBJ1-2
clone_size: NA
v_call: TRBV2

cdr3_nt: TGTGCCAGCAGCTTAGATAGCTATGAGCAGTTCTTC
cdr3_aa: CASSLDSYEQFF
d_call: NA
j_call: TRBJ2-1
clone_size: NA
v_call: TRBV7-9

cdr3_nt: TGTGCCAGCAGTTTCACAGGGGAGCGTGGCTACACCTTC
cdr3_aa: CASSFTGERGYTF
d_call: TRBD1
j_call: TRBJ1-2
clone_size: NA
v_call: TRBV12-3/TRBV12-4

cdr3_nt: TGTGCCAGCAGCCCCCAGGGGTCGAACACTGAAGCTTTCTTT
cdr3_aa: CASSPQGSNTEAFF
d_call: NA
j_call: TRBJ1-1
clone_size: NA
v_call: TRBV9

cdr3_nt: TGTGCCAGCTCCAGACGGGATACTAATGAAAAACTGTTTTTT
cdr3_aa: CASSRRDTNEKLFF
d_call: NA
j_call: TRBJ1-4
clone_size: NA
v_call: TRBV11-2

cdr3_nt: TGTGCCTGGAGCCGGGGGGCTCCCCACGAGCAGTACTTC
cdr3_aa: CAWSRGAPHEQYF
d_call: NA
j_call: TRBJ2-7
clone_size: NA
v_call: TRBV30

cdr3_nt: TGTGCCAGCAGCCCTCGACTGAGCTCTGGAAACACCATATATTTT
cdr3_aa: CASSPRLSSGNTIYF
d_call: NA
j_call: TRBJ1-3
clone_size: once
v_call: TRBV7-8

cdr3_nt: TGTGCCAGCCAGGACAGAGGGTTCTACGAGCAGTACTTC
cdr3_aa: CASQDRGFYEQYF
d_call: NA
j_call: TRBJ2-7
clone_size: NA
v_call: TRBV2

cdr3_nt: TGTGCCAGCAGCCAAGGGCAGGACACAGATACGCAGTATTTT
cdr3_aa: CASSQGQDTDTQYF
d_call: NA
j_call: TRBJ2-3
clone_size: NA
v_call: TRBV3-1/TRBV3-2

cdr3_nt: TGCAGCGTTAGAACTTCCGCAGGAGATACGCAGTATTTT
cdr3_aa: CSVRTSAGDTQYF
d_call: NA
j_call: TRBJ2-3
clone_size: few
v_call: TRBV29-1

cdr3_nt: TGCGCCAGCAGCCAAGCATCTAGGCTAGCGGGTATGAACACCGGGGAGCTGTTTTTT
cdr3_aa: CASSQASRLAGMNTGELFF
d_call: TRBD2
j_call: TRBJ2-2
clone_size: NA
v_call: TRBV4-1

cdr3_nt: TGTGCCAGCAGCTTAGCCGCGGGAGGGATAGAGACCCAGTACTTC
cdr3_aa: CASSLAAGGIETQYF
d_call: TRBD2
j_call: TRBJ2-5
clone_size: NA
v_call: TRBV11-1

cdr3_nt: TGTGCCAGCAGGCCCCTCGGGGGTACTGACTATGGCTACACCTTC
cdr3_aa: CASRPLGGTDYGYTF
d_call: NA
j_call: TRBJ1-2
clone_size: NA
v_call: TRBV27

cdr3_nt: TGTGCCAGCAGTTTGAGACTAGAGTATGAGCAGTTCTTC
cdr3_aa: CASSLRLEYEQFF
d_call: NA
j_call: TRBJ2-1
clone_size: once
v_call: TRBV12-3/TRBV12-4

cdr3_nt: TGTGCCAGCAGCCGGGAGGGGGGTTACACAGATACGCAGTATTTT
cdr3_aa: CASSREGGYTDTQYF
d_call: TRBD2
j_call: TRBJ2-3
clone_size: NA
v_call: TRBV5-4

cdr3_nt: TGTGCCAGCAGCGTGACAGGGGGCGCAAACACCGGGGAGCTGTTTTTT
cdr3_aa: CASSVTGGANTGELFF
d_call: TRBD1
j_call: TRBJ2-2
clone_size: NA
v_call: TRBV9

cdr3_nt: TGTGCCAGCTCAGGATCCAGGGCTTACACTGAAGCTTTCTTT
cdr3_aa: CASSGSRAYTEAFF
d_call: NA
j_call: TRBJ1-1
clone_size: NA
v_call: TRBV18

cdr3_nt: TGTGCCACCCAGGACAGGGGGAATCAGCCCCAGCATTTT
cdr3_aa: CATQDRGNQPQHF
d_call: TRBD1
j_call: TRBJ1-5
clone_size: NA
v_call: TRBV19

cdr3_nt: TGTGCCAGCAGATCCAGGGGTGCCTACGAGCAGTACTTC
cdr3_aa: CASRSRGAYEQYF
d_call: NA
j_call: TRBJ2-7
clone_size: once
v_call: TRBV13

cdr3_nt: TGTGCCACCCGCGGGGGGCGGGGGGCCTCCTCCTACGAGCAGTACTTC
cdr3_aa: CATRGGRGASSYEQYF
d_call: TRBD2
j_call: TRBJ2-7
clone_size: NA
v_call: TRBV2

cdr3_nt: TGCGCCAGCAGCCGGGACAAAGGGGACATTCAGTACTTC
cdr3_aa: CASSRDKGDIQYF
d_call: NA
j_call: TRBJ2-4
clone_size: NA
v_call: TRBV5-1

cdr3_nt: TGTGCCAGCAGCCCGGCCGGGGACTATGGCTACACCTTC
cdr3_aa: CASSPAGDYGYTF
d_call: NA
j_call: TRBJ1-2
clone_size: NA
v_call: TRBV11-2